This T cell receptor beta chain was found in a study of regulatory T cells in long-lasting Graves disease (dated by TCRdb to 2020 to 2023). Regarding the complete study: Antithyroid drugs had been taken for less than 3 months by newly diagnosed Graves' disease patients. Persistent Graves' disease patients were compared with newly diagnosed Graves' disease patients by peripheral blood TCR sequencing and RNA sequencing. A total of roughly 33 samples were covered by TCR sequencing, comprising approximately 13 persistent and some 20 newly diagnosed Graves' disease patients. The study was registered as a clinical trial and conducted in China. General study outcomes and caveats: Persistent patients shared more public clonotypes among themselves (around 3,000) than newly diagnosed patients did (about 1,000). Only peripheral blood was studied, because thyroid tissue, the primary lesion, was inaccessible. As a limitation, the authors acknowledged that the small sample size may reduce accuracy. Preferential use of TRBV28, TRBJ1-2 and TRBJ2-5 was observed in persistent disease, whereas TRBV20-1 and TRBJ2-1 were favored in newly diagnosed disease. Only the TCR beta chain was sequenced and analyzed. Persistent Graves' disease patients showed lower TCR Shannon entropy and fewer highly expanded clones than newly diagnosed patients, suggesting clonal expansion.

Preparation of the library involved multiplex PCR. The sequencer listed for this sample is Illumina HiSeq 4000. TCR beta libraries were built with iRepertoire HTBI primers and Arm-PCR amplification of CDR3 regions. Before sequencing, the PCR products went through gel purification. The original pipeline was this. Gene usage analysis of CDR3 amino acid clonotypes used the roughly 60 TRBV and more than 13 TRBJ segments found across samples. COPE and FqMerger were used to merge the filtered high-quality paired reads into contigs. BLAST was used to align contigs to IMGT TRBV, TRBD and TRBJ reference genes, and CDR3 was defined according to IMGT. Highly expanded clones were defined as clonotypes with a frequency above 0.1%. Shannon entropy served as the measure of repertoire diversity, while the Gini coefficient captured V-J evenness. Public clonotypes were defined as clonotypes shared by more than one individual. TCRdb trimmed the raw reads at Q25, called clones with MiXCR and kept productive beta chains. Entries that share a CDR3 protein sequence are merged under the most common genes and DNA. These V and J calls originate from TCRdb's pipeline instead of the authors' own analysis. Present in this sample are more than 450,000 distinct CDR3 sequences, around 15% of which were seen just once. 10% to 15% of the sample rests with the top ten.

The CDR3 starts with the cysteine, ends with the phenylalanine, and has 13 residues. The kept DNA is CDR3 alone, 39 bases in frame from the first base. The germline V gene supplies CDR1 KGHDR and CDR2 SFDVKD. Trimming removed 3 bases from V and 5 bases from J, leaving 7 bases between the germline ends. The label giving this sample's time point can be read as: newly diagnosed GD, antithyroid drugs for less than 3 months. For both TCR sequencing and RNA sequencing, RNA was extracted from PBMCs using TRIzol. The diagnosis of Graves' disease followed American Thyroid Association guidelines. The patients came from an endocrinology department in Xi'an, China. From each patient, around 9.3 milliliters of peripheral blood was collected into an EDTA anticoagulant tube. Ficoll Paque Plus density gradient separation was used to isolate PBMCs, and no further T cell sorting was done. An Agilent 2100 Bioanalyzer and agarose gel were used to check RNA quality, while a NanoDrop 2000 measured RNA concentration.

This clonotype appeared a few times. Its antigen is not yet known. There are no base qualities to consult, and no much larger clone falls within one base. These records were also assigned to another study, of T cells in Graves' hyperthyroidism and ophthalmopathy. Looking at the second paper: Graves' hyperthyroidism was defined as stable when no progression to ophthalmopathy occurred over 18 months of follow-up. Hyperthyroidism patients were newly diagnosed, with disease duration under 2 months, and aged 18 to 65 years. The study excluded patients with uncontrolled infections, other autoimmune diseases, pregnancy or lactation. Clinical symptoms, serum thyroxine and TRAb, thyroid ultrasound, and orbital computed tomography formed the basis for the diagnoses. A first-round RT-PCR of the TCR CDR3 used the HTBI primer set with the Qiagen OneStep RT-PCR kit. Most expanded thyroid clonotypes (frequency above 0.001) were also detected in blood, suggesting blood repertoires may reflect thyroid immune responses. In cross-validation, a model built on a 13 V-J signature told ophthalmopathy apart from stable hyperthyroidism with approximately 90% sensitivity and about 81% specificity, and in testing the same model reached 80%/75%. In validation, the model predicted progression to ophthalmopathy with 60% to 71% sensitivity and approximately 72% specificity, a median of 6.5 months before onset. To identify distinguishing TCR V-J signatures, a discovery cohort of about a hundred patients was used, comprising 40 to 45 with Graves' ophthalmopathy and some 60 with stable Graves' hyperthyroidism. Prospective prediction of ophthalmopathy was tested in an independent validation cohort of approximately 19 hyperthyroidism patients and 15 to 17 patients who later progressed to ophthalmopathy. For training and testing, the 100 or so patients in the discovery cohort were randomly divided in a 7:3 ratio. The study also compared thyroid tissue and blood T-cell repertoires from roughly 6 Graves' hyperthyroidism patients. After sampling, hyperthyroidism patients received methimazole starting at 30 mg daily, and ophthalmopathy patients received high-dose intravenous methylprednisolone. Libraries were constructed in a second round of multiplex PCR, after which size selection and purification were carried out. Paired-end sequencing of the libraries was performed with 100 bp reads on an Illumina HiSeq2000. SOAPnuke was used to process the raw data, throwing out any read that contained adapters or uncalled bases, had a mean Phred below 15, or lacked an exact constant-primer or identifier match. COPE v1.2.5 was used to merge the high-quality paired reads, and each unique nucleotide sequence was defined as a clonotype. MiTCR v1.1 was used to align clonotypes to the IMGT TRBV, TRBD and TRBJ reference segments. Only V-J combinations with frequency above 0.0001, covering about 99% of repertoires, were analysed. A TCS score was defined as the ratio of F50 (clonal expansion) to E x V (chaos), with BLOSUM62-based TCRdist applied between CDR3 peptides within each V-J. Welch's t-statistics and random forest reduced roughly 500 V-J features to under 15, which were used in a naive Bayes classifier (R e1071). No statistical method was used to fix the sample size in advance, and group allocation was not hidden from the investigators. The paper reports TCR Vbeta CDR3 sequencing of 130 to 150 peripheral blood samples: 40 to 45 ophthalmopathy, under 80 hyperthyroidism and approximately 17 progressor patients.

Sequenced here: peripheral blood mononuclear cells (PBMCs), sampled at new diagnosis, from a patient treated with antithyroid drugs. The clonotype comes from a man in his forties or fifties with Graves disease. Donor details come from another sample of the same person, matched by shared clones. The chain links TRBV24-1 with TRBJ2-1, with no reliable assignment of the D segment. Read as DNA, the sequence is TGTGCCACCAGTGATCGGGTGGACAATGAGCAGTTCTTC. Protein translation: CATSDRVDNEQFF.